The present TCR beta chain was sequenced within a study of T cells in Graves' hyperthyroidism and ophthalmopathy (dated by TCRdb to the late 2010s). For context, the study as a whole: Peripheral blood was collected at initial diagnosis, before any treatment. To identify TCR V-J signatures that set the groups apart, the researchers used a discovery cohort of 95 to 100 patients, made up of 40 to 45 with Graves' ophthalmopathy and some 60 with stable Graves' hyperthyroidism. An independent validation cohort of around 20 hyperthyroidism patients and about 15 patients who later progressed to ophthalmopathy tested prospective prediction of ophthalmopathy. The approximately 95 discovery patients were divided at random into training and test sets in a 7:3 ratio. In several Graves' hyperthyroidism patients, the study also compared T-cell repertoires from thyroid tissue with T-cell repertoires from blood. After sampling, hyperthyroidism patients received methimazole starting at 30 mg daily, and ophthalmopathy patients received high-dose intravenous methylprednisolone. According to the paper, TCR Vbeta CDR3 sequencing was carried out on 120 to 150 peripheral blood samples, which came from 40 to 45 ophthalmopathy, fewer than 80 hyperthyroidism and around 17 progressor patients.

With regard to this clonotype: The antigen it binds to is not known. Qualities for individual bases were not recorded, and no much larger clone is one base off.

Graves' hyperthyroidism was defined as stable when no progression to ophthalmopathy occurred over 18 months of follow-up. Hyperthyroidism patients were newly diagnosed, had a disease duration of under 2 months, and were aged 18 to 65 years. Patients with uncontrolled infections, other autoimmune diseases, pregnancy or lactation were excluded. Diagnoses relied on clinical symptoms, serum thyroxine and TRAb, thyroid ultrasound and orbital computed tomography. PBMCs were isolated from about 10 ml of fresh peripheral blood by Ficoll-Paque density gradient centrifugation. Trizol reagent was used to extract total RNA, and RNA quality was then checked on an Agilent 2100 Bioanalyzer. V and J are trimmed by 4 bases and 5 bases, and the gene matches miss 11 bases of the junction. Its CDR3 holds 15 amino acids, cysteine through phenylalanine. CDR3 DNA is the only sequence kept; it has 45 bases, read in frame from the first base.

The TCR beta CDR3 regions were amplified from RNA transcripts. The first round of RT-PCR for the TCR CDR3 was performed with the HTBI primer set and the Qiagen OneStep RT-PCR kit. A second multiplex PCR round built the libraries, followed by size selection and purification. Paired-end sequencing of the libraries was performed with 100 bp reads on an Illumina HiSeq2000. In the original analysis: Raw data were processed with SOAPnuke, discarding reads with adapters, uncalled bases, mean Phred below 15, or no exact constant-primer or identifier match. COPE v1.2.5 was used to merge the high-quality paired reads, and each unique nucleotide sequence was defined as a clonotype. MiTCR v1.1 was used to align clonotypes to the IMGT TRBV, TRBD and TRBJ reference segments. Only V-J combinations with frequency above 0.0001, covering about 99% of repertoires, were analysed. A TCS score was defined as the ratio between F50 (clonal expansion) and ExV (chaos), using BLOSUM62-based TCRdist between CDR3 peptides within each V-J. Welch's t-statistics and random forest reduced roughly 530 V-J features to 13, which were used in a naive Bayes classifier (R e1071). TCRdb itself trimmed the public reads at Q25 with fastp, ran MiXCR and retained productive beta chains. Here each entry gathers all rows of one CDR3 protein and keeps the most common genes and DNA. The V and J calls were not made by the authors but by TCRdb's processing. Recorded for this sample are some 690,000 distinct CDR3 sequences; 15% to 20% of them occurred a single time. Around 15% of the sample is in the top ten clones.

What the work shows at the level of the full study, not this receptor alone: No statistical method was used to set the sample size in advance, and investigators knew the group allocation. Blood samples also contained most of the expanded thyroid clonotypes (frequency above 0.001), which suggests that blood repertoires may reflect thyroid immune responses. In cross-validation, a model built on a 13 V-J signature told ophthalmopathy apart from stable hyperthyroidism with approximately 90% sensitivity and roughly 82% specificity, and in testing the same model reached 80%/75%. In validation, progression to ophthalmopathy was predicted by the model with 70.59% sensitivity and 72% to 85% specificity, a median of approximately 6.5 months before onset.

The receptor was isolated from a man in his fifties or sixties with Graves' hyperthyroidism. Recombination joined TRBV12-3 or TRBV12-4 with TRBJ2-7, with 7 junctional bases fitting TRBD2. Sequences were obtained from blood. The CDR3 region has the sequence CASSSGGPPIHEQYF. The DNA sequence is as follows: TGTGCCAGCAGTTCGGGGGGACCTCCTATTCACGAGCAGTACTTC.